These T cell receptor beta chains were read from a single sample in a study of Ad26.COV2.S vaccination and SARS-CoV-2 variants. This table comes from immunoSEQ multiplex PCR, and its TCRdb copy is limited to in-frame clones, with some not included. This table has around 350,000 clones, about 92% appearing once. The specimen was peripheral blood, collected after recovery from COVID-19. All receptors come from a human donor who had recovered from COVID-19. CDR3s include the opening cysteine and the closing phenylalanine or tryptophan. A D gene is named only where the DNA matches it firmly. Only some rows state a clone size, as once, few, many or a class for expanded clones.

d_call	j_call	clone_size	v_call	cdr3_nt	cdr3_aa
-	TRBJ2-1	-	TRBV10-3	TGTGCCATCAGTGCAGACAAGCGCGCCCAGTTCTTC	CAISADKRAQFF
-	TRBJ2-2	-	TRBV6-5	TGTGCCAGCAGCCCCTTAAGCGCCGGGGAGCTGTTTTTT	CASSPLSAGELFF
-	TRBJ2-4	-	TRBV6-5	TGTGCCAGCAGTTACGAAGGTGGCCGGCAAAACATTCAGTACTTC	CASSYEGGRQNIQYF
TRBD1	TRBJ1-1	-	TRBV18	TGTGCCAGCTCAAGACAGGGACCAAACACTGAAGCTTTCTTT	CASSRQGPNTEAFF
-	TRBJ2-2	once	TRBV19	TGTGCCAGTAGCCCCCGGCGAGGGAAGACCGGGGAGCTGTTTTTT	CASSPRRGKTGELFF
TRBD1	TRBJ1-2	-	TRBV14	TGTGCCAGCAGCCAACACCGACAGGGGGCAAATGGCTACACCTTC	CASSQHRQGANGYTF
TRBD2	TRBJ2-5	-	TRBV3-1/TRBV3-2	TGTGCCAGCAGCCAAGGGGTAGCGGGGAGACAAGAGACCCAGTACTTC	CASSQGVAGRQETQYF
-	TRBJ1-1	-	TRBV29-1	TGCAGCGTTGTCGGGCAGGGAAGGAACACTGAAGCTTTCTTT	CSVVGQGRNTEAFF
-	TRBJ1-3	-	TRBV4-2	TGTGCCAGCAGCCCGCTTGTGCCCGTGTCTGGAAACACCATATATTTT	CASSPLVPVSGNTIYF
-	TRBJ1-4	-	TRBV9	TGTGCCAGCAGCGGACAAACCCCTCGCCAGGGTGAAAAACTGTTTTTT	CASSGQTPRQGEKLFF
-	TRBJ2-3	-	TRBV15	TGTGCCACCAGCATCGGGGTATCCGGCACAGATACGCAGTATTTT	CATSIGVSGTDTQYF
-	TRBJ1-2	-	TRBV11-2	TGTGCCAGCAGCCCACAGGGCAATGGCTACACCTTC	CASSPQGNGYTF
TRBD1	TRBJ2-1	once	TRBV6-6	TGTGCCAGCAGTTATCAGGGGGTCCATGAGCAGTTCTTC	CASSYQGVHEQFF
-	TRBJ1-5	-	TRBV5-5	TGTGCCAGCAGCTTACCAGGGGGCAATCAGCCCCAGCATTTT	CASSLPGGNQPQHF
TRBD1	TRBJ1-1	-	TRBV6-5	TGTGCCAGCAGTTACGCAGGGGGTAACACTGAAGCTTTCTTT	CASSYAGGNTEAFF
-	TRBJ2-4	once	TRBV25-1	TGTGCCAGCAGCGAAGGGCCGGCCAAAAACATTCAGTACTTC	CASSEGPAKNIQYF
-	TRBJ1-2	once	TRBV27	TGTGCCAGCACAGGGGTAAATAACTATGGCTACACCTTC	CASTGVNNYGYTF
TRBD2	TRBJ2-1	-	TRBV10-3	TGTGCCACCCAGGGAGGAGCGGGGTACAATGAGCAGTTCTTC	CATQGGAGYNEQFF
-	TRBJ1-5	-	TRBV6-1	TGTGCCAGCAGTGGGGGGGGAGGTATTCAGCCCCAGCATTTT	CASSGGGGIQPQHF
-	TRBJ2-2	-	TRBV3-1/TRBV3-2	TGTGCCAGCAGCCAAGCCCTCGGGACTGGATCGAACACCGGGGAGCTGTTTTTT	CASSQALGTGSNTGELFF
-	TRBJ1-5	few	TRBV27	TGTGCCAGCAGTCCGGGGGGGGGAAGCAATCAGCCCCAGCATTTT	CASSPGGGSNQPQHF
TRBD2	TRBJ2-1	-	TRBV7-2	TGTGCCAGCAGCAAAGTGACTAGCGGGGGGCCTTCCCACAATGAGCAGTTCTTC	CASSKVTSGGPSHNEQFF
TRBD1	TRBJ1-2	-	TRBV7-6	TGTGCCAGCAGCTTAGCGGACAGGGGTAACTATGGCTACACCTTC	CASSLADRGNYGYTF
-	TRBJ1-2	-	TRBV24-1	TGTGCCACCAGCCTAGACGGTGGCACCCCCTACACCTTC	CATSLDGGTPYTF
-	TRBJ2-7	-	TRBV18	TGTGCCAGCTCACCAGAGGCAGGGGTAGCCTACGAGCAGTACTTC	CASSPEAGVAYEQYF
-	TRBJ1-5	-	TRBV27	TGTGCCAGCAGTTTATCTAGTAGCAATCAGCCCCAGCATTTT	CASSLSSSNQPQHF
TRBD1	TRBJ1-2	-	TRBV12-5	TGTGCTAGTGTCCAGACAGGGGAGCGGGCTGGCTACACCTTC	CASVQTGERAGYTF
-	TRBJ1-6	-	TRBV5-5	TGTGCCAGCAGCCCGGGGAATAATTCACCCCTCCACTTT	CASSPGNNSPLHF
TRBD2	TRBJ2-5	-	TRBV4-1	TGCGCCAGCAGCCGGGGCGGACTAGCGGGGGGCGAGGAGACCCAGTACTTC	CASSRGGLAGGEETQYF
-	TRBJ2-3	-	TRBV4-3	TGCGCCAGCAGCCAAGGTGCGGTCCTCACAGATACGCAGTATTTT	CASSQGAVLTDTQYF
TRBD2	TRBJ2-1	-	TRBV14	TGTGCCAGCAGGCCCGGGACTAGCCGTTCGAATGAGCAGTTCTTC	CASRPGTSRSNEQFF
-	TRBJ1-4	-	TRBV20-1	TGCAGTGCTAGTCGGGGTGCAGGGAGCGAAAAACTGTTTTTT	CSASRGAGSEKLFF
TRBD1	TRBJ2-6	-	TRBV9	TGTGCCAGCAGCGTGACAGGGCGTGCCGTCCTGACTTTC	CASSVTGRAVLTF
TRBD1	TRBJ1-1	-	TRBV10-3	TGTGCCATCCGGGACAGCGGGCGGGGCACTGAAGCTTTCTTT	CAIRDSGRGTEAFF
-	TRBJ1-6	few	TRBV6-5	TGTGCCAGCAGTTACTCGACGGGCAGTTCTAATTCACCCCTCCACTTT	CASSYSTGSSNSPLHF
-	TRBJ2-7	-	TRBV2	TGTGCCAGCAGTGAGGCCTACGAGCAGTACTTC	CASSEAYEQYF
TRBD2	TRBJ2-6	-	TRBV29-1	TGCAGCGTTCGGGAGGGCTCTGGGGCCAACGTCCTGACTTTC	CSVREGSGANVLTF
TRBD1	TRBJ1-4	-	TRBV5-6	TGTGCCAGCAGCTCTGGGACAGACGAAAAACTGTTTTTT	CASSSGTDEKLFF